These 22 T cell receptor beta chains originate from one sample sequenced in a study of blood T cell repertoires in COVID-19 (TCRdb year 2020). The library was prepared using the immunoSEQ multiplex PCR assay. TCRdb re-hosts the immuneACCESS table, in-frame sequences only. Its copies lack some clones; in the studies checked, an unresolved V gene accounts for under half of them, and the cause for the rest is not known. For this sample there are 65,000 to 85,000 clones; 75% to 95% appear just once. The biggest ten clones account for 6.9% of the sample. Source material: peripheral blood. The origin of the receptors is a human donor in a cohort sampled during active COVID-19.

The rearrangement uses TRBV7-9 and TRBJ2-5, with 9 bases fitting TRBD2. J gave up 1 base and V 1 base, and 1 base lay outside the gene matches. Looked up from germline, CDR1 is SEHNR and CDR2 is FQNEAQ (reference sequence). The CDR3 contains 15 residues. The CDR3, as DNA: TGTGCCAGCAGCTTAGTGCGGGGGGGCCAAGAGACCCAGTACTTC. Protein sequence: CASSLVRGGQETQYF.

V usage is TRBV15 and J usage is TRBJ2-1; TRBD1 is a possible D gene (6 bases). Germline-derived CDR1 and CDR2 are LNHNV and YYDKDF (reference sequence). The CDR3 contains 13 residues. Trimming took 4 bases from V and 9 from J, leaving 13 bases between them. CDR3 sequence: CATSKTGSGEQFF. The DNA for the CDR3 is TGTGCCACCAGCAAAACAGGGTCGGGTGAGCAGTTCTTC.

The chain combines TRBV3-1 (or the pseudogene TRBV3-2) with TRBJ2-7; 14 positions match TRBD2. CDR1 LGHDT and CDR2 YNNKEL come from the germline V gene (reference sequence). Germline trimming cut 6 bases from V and 4 bases from J; bases unmatched to any gene: 8. The CDR3 extends over 16 amino acids. CDR3 nucleotide sequence: TGTGCCAGCAGGCAGACTAGCGGGGGGGCCCTATACGAGCAGTACTTC. Translation gives CASRQTSGGALYEQYF.

The chain combines TRBV28 with TRBJ1-3, with 9 bases that match TRBD1. This CDR3 contains 15 residues. The V segment lost 5 bases and the J segment 3 bases; nucleotides outside the gene matches: 5. The germline gives CDR1 MDHEN, CDR2 SYDVKM. The DNA for the CDR3 is TGTGCCAGCAGTAAACAGGGGGCGCGTGGAAACACCATATATTTT. This encodes CASSKQGARGNTIYF.

The chain recombines TRBV19 with TRBJ1-5, with D possibly being TRBD1 (5 bases). The V end lost 3 bases, the J end lost 3 bases, and 12 bases lay between the germline ends. The CDR3 runs 15 residues. Germline V CDR1 and CDR2: LNHDA, SQIVND (reference sequence). CDR3 sequence: CASSIKGPNNQPQHF. The CDR3 DNA is TGTGCCAGTAGTATCAAGGGGCCTAACAATCAGCCCCAGCATTTT.

The V and J genes are TRBV5-1 and TRBJ2-5; D might be TRBD2 (5 bases). This CDR3 contains 14 residues. The V end was cut by 0 bases, the J end by 1 base, with 7 bases between. Germline V gene lookup returns CDR1 SGHRS and CDR2 YFSETQ. This CDR3 is CASSLGGPQETQYF. CDR3 coding DNA: TGCGCCAGCAGCTTGGGCGGGCCCCAAGAGACCCAGTACTTC.

This chain connects TRBV24-1 to TRBJ2-3, with D possibly being TRBD1 (6 bases). Germline CDR1 reads KGHDR; CDR2 reads SFDVKD. The CDR3 length is 16 residues. The V gene lost 0 bases and the J gene lost 2 bases, with 11 bases spanning the gap. Here the CDR3 DNA reads TGTGCCACCAGTGATTTGAAAACAGGGTTCACAGATACGCAGTATTTT. The encoded protein is CATSDLKTGFTDTQYF.

As DNA, the CDR3 is TGCAGCGTTGATTTCGGTGGAACAGGGGGCTTAGGCTACACCTTC. Its protein product is CSVDFGGTGGLGYTF. This chain uses TRBV29-1 with TRBJ1-2; TRBD1 agrees at 9 bases. This CDR3 comprises 15 residues. Germline V gene lookup returns CDR1 SQVTM and CDR2 ANQGSEA. The ends lost 3 bases at V and 8 bases at J; junction bases unmatched: 13.

This chain joins TRBV2 and TRBJ2-2; 7 bases map to TRBD1. There are 14 residues in the CDR3. The ends lost 4 bases at V and 6 bases at J; junction bases unmatched: 5. The V gene's germline CDR1 is SNHLY and CDR2 FYNNEI. The CDR3 region is CASSVTGFAGELFF. DNA for the CDR3: TGTGCCAGCAGTGTGACAGGGTTCGCCGGGGAGCTGTTTTTT.

The chain is built from TRBV18 and TRBJ1-5; TRBD1 might be the D (6 bases). The germline CDR1 and CDR2 sequences are KGHSH and LQKENI. The germline V and J ends were trimmed by 5 bases and 4 bases, with 12 bases remaining between them. The CDR3 is made up of 14 amino acids. CDR3 nucleotide sequence: TGTGCCAGCTCAGAAGGGACAACTAATCAGCCCCAGCATTTT. Amino acid sequence: CASSEGTTNQPQHF.

This chain links TRBV6-2 or TRBV6-3 with TRBJ2-7; D perhaps matches TRBD1 (5 bases). The CDR3 consists of 14 residues. The germline CDR1 and CDR2 sequences are MNHEY and SVGEGT. V was cut by 4 bases and J by 3 bases, with 13 bases left in between. The CDR3 DNA follows: TGTGCCAGCAGTTCTAACAGGCGTCACTACGAGCAGTACTTC. Amino acid sequence: CASSSNRRHYEQYF.

The chain recombines TRBV9 with TRBJ2-3; perhaps TRBD1 as D (6 bases). Germline assignment: CDR1 SGDLS and CDR2 YYNGEE. CDR3 length: 15 residues. Trimming removed 0 bases at V and 0 bases at J, with 8 bases between. CDR3 nucleotide sequence: TGTGCCAGCAGCGTAGTCCAGGGGAGCACAGATACGCAGTATTTT. Protein sequence: CASSVVQGSTDTQYF.

This chain joins TRBV28 and TRBJ2-7; 10 bases align to TRBD2. The CDR3 is made up of 18 amino acids. Germline CDR1 is MDHEN and CDR2 is SYDVKM. After removal of 2 bases from V and 3 bases from J, the junction contained 13 bases not matched to a gene. DNA for the CDR3: TGTGCCAGCAGTTTAGGGCTAGCGGGGGAGTACTTTGTCTACGAGCAGTACTTC. This codes for CASSLGLAGEYFVYEQYF.

A single count supports this clone. The rearrangement links TRBV14 to TRBJ1-1, with no clear D. The germline V gene encodes CDR1 SGHDN and CDR2 FVKESK. The CDR3 is made up of 12 amino acids. V lost 1 base and J 5 bases, leaving 5 bases between the germline ends. CDR3 sequence (DNA): TGTGCCAGCAGCCAAGGGCATACTGAAGCTTTCTTT. It encodes CASSQGHTEAFF.

The rearrangement joins TRBV6-5 to TRBJ1-2; tentative D call: TRBD1 (6 bases). V was clipped by 6 bases and J by 3 bases, with 14 bases between them. Per the germline V gene, CDR1 is MNHEY and CDR2 is SVGAGI. This CDR3 has 14 residues. The CDR3 loop reads CASRGHSVDYGYTF. The CDR3 DNA reads TGTGCCAGCAGGGGACATTCGGTTGACTATGGCTACACCTTC.

The chain employs TRBV9 and TRBJ1-5, with D hard to call. The CDR3 covers 12 residues. V gave up 2 bases and J gave up 5 bases, with 5 bases separating them. Germline loops: CDR1 SGDLS, CDR2 YYNGEE. The CDR3 sequence: CASSVGDQPQHF. DNA of the CDR3: TGTGCCAGCAGCGTGGGAGATCAGCCCCAGCATTTT.

The rearrangement uses TRBV28 and TRBJ2-7, with 8 bases identical to TRBD2. Trimming removed 5 bases from V and 4 bases from J; junction bases left unmatched: 10. Germline values: CDR1 MDHEN, CDR2 SYDVKM. The CDR3 spans 15 residues. The CDR3 nucleotides are TGTGCCAGCAGTGCCCATACTGGCGGGGGGTACGAGCAGTACTTC. As protein: CASSAHTGGGYEQYF.

The genes are TRBV27 and TRBJ1-2; 9 bases agree with TRBD1. Germline V gene sequence: CDR1 MNHEY, CDR2 SMNVEV (reference sequence). V was pared by 0 bases and J by 6 bases, with 14 bases of the junction left unmatched. This CDR3 has 18 residues. This chain's CDR3 is CASSLSVPGTGWFDGYTF. CDR3 DNA: TGTGCCAGCAGTTTATCGGTACCCGGGACAGGGTGGTTCGATGGCTACACCTTC.

A single count supports this clone. The rearrangement links TRBV7-9 to TRBJ2-1; the D is unclear. The CDR3 is 14 residues long. The germline CDR1 and CDR2 sequences are SEHNR and FQNEAQ (reference sequence). V was trimmed by 4 bases and J by 5 bases, leaving 12 bases between them. CDR3 sequence: CASSSRAANNEQFF. For the CDR3, the DNA is TGTGCCAGCAGCTCGAGAGCCGCTAACAATGAGCAGTTCTTC. Full variable domain (outside the CDR3, taken from reference TRBV7-9 and TRBJ2-1): DTGVSQNPRHKITKRGQNVTFRCDPISEHNRLYWYRQTLGQGPEFLTYFQNEAQLEKSRLLSDRFSAERPKGSFSTLEIQRTEQGDSAMYLCASSSRAANNEQFFGPGTRLTVL.

This chain joins TRBV29-1 and TRBJ2-1; D is perhaps TRBD2 (7 bases). CDR1 SQVTM and CDR2 ANQGSEA come from the germline V gene. The CDR3 runs to 14 residues. Trimming removed 6 bases from V and 6 bases from J, with 18 bases in between. CDR3 protein: CSVGWGGASNEQFF. Here the CDR3 DNA reads TGCAGCGTAGGTTGGGGGGGGGCCAGCAATGAGCAGTTCTTC.

This chain links TRBV5-1 with TRBJ2-5, with 14 bases identical to TRBD2. The germline CDR1 and CDR2 sequences are SGHRS and YFSETQ. V was pared by 0 bases and J by 0 bases, with 16 bases of the junction left unmatched. The CDR3 is made up of 22 amino acids. This CDR3 is CASSLANARTSGGNMYQETQYF. The CDR3 DNA is TGCGCCAGCAGCTTGGCCAATGCTCGGACTAGCGGGGGGAACATGTACCAAGAGACCCAGTACTTC.

The V call is TRBV9, the J call TRBJ1-1, with 7 bases fitting TRBD1. J was trimmed by 3 bases and V by 4 bases; bases with no gene match: 9. CDR3 length: 15 residues. Per the germline V gene, CDR1 is SGDLS and CDR2 is YYNGEE. CDR3 amino acids: CASSLLQGWDTEAFF. The CDR3 DNA reads as TGTGCCAGCAGCCTTCTACAGGGGTGGGACACTGAAGCTTTCTTT. The complete variable domain, with remaining parts taken from reference TRBV9 and TRBJ1-1, reads DSGVTQTPKHLITATGQRVTLRCSPRSGDLSVYWYQQSLDQGLQFLIQYYNGEERAKGNILERFSAQQFPDLHSELNLSSLELGDSALYFCASSLLQGWDTEAFFGQGTRLTVV.